The 2 T cell receptor beta chains given below trace back to one sample, sequenced in a study of blood T cells in healthy people across ages. PCR was performed a second time for roughly 7 to 11 cycles using a sample-barcoded 5' primer and a J-beta primer mix. Via MiXCR, TCRdb re-called the 5' RACE reads, giving one row per CDR3 protein. In the table there are about 1,500,000 distinct CDR3 sequences, 40% to 50% of which are singletons. Material for sequencing was blood. Receptor source: a woman aged 18-29 years in good health.

The chain employs TRBV12-3 or TRBV12-4 and TRBJ2-5; D may be TRBD2 (5 bases). TRBJ2-7 matches the DNA end more closely, so the J call is doubtful. This CDR3 is built from 18 residues. CDR3 protein: CASSLGAVGLAFSYEQYF. CDR3 nucleotides: TGTGCCAGCAGTTTAGGAGCAGTTGGACTTGCCTTCTCCTACGAGCAGTACTTC.

This clonotype was detected a few times. This chain joins TRBV6-6 and TRBJ1-1; 11 nucleotides agree with TRBD1. This CDR3 is built from 14 residues. Per the germline V gene, CDR1 is MNHNY and CDR2 is SVGAGI (reference sequence). The junction had 10 bases not matched to a gene; V was cut back by 5 bases and J by 11 bases. The CDR3 protein is CASSNGQGAIYAFF. The CDR3 DNA follows: TGTGCCAGCAGTAACGGACAGGGGGCAATATATGCTTTCTTT.